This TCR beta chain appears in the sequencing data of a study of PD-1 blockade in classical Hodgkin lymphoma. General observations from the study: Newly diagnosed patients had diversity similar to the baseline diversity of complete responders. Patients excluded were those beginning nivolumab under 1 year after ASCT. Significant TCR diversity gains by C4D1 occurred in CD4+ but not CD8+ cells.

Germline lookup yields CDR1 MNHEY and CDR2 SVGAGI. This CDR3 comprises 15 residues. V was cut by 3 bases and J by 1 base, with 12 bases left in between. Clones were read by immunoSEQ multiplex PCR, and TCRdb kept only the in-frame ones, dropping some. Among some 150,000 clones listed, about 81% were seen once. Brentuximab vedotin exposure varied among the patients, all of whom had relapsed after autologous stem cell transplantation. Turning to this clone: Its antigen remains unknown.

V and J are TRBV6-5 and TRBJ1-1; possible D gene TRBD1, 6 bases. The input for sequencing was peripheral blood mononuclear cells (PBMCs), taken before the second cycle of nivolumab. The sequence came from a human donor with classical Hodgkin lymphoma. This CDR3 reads CASSYAGAPNTEAFF. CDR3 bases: TGTGCCAGCAGTTATGCAGGGGCTCCGAACACTGAAGCTTTCTTT.